The 18 T cell receptor beta chains below come from one sample, sequenced in a study of T cell repertoires in cytomegalovirus infection. TCRdb independently ran MiXCR on the reads; one entry per CDR3 protein. The sample has 200,000 or so distinct CDR3 sequences; approximately 19% are singletons. Sequenced material: PBMCs. The receptors were sampled from a human donor in good health (CMV status not recorded). Some clones in this sample may be carry-over from other donors' samples.

This clonotype has more than one count but fewer than ten. V usage is TRBV25-1 and J usage is TRBJ2-5; TRBD2 is a possible D gene (5 bases). The CDR3 is 13 amino acids. The germline V gene encodes CDR1 MGHDK and CDR2 SYGVNS. V was pared by 0 bases and J by 3 bases, with 5 bases between. CDR3 region: CASSEYGKETQYF. The CDR3 DNA sequence: TGTGCCAGCAGTGAATACGGGAAAGAGACCCAGTACTTC.

The rearrangement joins TRBV19 to TRBJ1-5; 7 bases are a match to TRBD1. This CDR3 has 16 amino acids. The J segment lost 0 bases and the V segment lost 1 base, leaving 3 bases of the junction unmatched. Germline V lookup: CDR1 LNHDA, CDR2 SQIVND (reference sequence). The CDR3 region is CASSIGQGYSNQPQHF. CDR3 sequence (DNA): TGTGCCAGTAGTATAGGACAGGGCTATAGCAATCAGCCCCAGCATTTT.

This clonotype was counted a few times. This chain connects TRBV4-1 to TRBJ1-4; no firm D call. Per the germline V gene, CDR1 is MGHRA and CDR2 is YSYEKL. This CDR3 region has 13 residues. Trimming stripped 0 bases from V and 8 bases from J, with 7 bases between. Here the CDR3 reads CASSQDGGEKLFF. The CDR3 DNA follows: TGCGCCAGCAGCCAAGATGGTGGGGAAAAACTGTTTTTT.

Many counts were recorded for this clonotype. This chain uses TRBV7-2 with TRBJ1-5; D not resolved. There are 13 residues in the CDR3. Germline-derived CDR1 and CDR2 are SGHTA and FQGNSA. Between the trimmed V and J ends, which lost 3 bases and 2 bases, there was a span of 5 bases. The CDR3 loop is CASSLTGNQPQHF. The CDR3 DNA reads TGTGCCAGCAGCTTGACGGGCAATCAGCCCCAGCATTTT.

This chain connects TRBV5-1 to TRBJ2-3, with 14 bases lining up with TRBD2. Germline-derived CDR1 and CDR2 are SGHRS and YFSETQ. Germline trimming cut 4 bases from V and 9 bases from J; bases unmatched to any gene: 13. The CDR3 length is 17 residues. The CDR3 region is CASSQTGQGLAGDTQYF. Written as DNA, the CDR3 is TGCGCCAGCAGCCAAACCGGACAGGGACTAGCGGGAGACACGCAGTATTTT.

This clonotype showed up just a few times. The chain links TRBV7-6 to TRBJ2-7, with a tentative D call TRBD1 (6 bases). Germline V gives CDR1 SGHVS, CDR2 FNYEAQ. V shed 4 bases and J shed 7 bases, with 17 bases lying between them. The CDR3 runs to 14 residues. The CDR3, as DNA: TGTGCCAGCAGCTCAGCCCAGGGGTTGGAAGAGCAGTACTTC. Its protein is CASSSAQGLEEQYF.

This clonotype was observed a few times. The chain uses TRBV11-2 and TRBJ1-6; D might be TRBD1 (6 bases). This CDR3 is built from 14 residues. With 5 bases removed from V and 8 bases from J, the gap between germline ends came to 13 bases. The germline CDR1 and CDR2 sequences are SGHAT and FQNNGV. As DNA, the CDR3 is TGTGCCAGCAGCCCTGGGGACAATGATTCACCCCTCCACTTT. Its translation: CASSPGDNDSPLHF.

This clonotype has at least ten counts. The V and J genes are TRBV7-2 and TRBJ2-2; the D gene could be TRBD1 or TRBD2 (5 bases each). The V end was cut by 5 bases, the J end by 3 bases, with 13 bases between. The germline gives CDR1 SGHTA, CDR2 FQGNSA. The CDR3 is made up of 15 amino acids. The chain's CDR3 is CASSTRGRYTGELFF. DNA for the CDR3: TGTGCCAGCAGCACCCGGGGCAGGTACACCGGGGAGCTGTTTTTT.

The J gene is TRBJ2-1, the V gene TRBV19, with 8 bases lining up with TRBD1. This CDR3 region has 17 residues. The junction had 12 bases not matched to a gene; V was cut back by 1 base and J by 7 bases. Germline loops: CDR1 LNHDA, CDR2 SQIVND (reference sequence). The CDR3 bases are TGTGCCAGTAGTATAGGGGGGGCAGGGGGCGTTAAAAATGAGCAGTTCTTC. Its translation: CASSIGGAGGVKNEQFF.

This clonotype was picked up a small number of times. This CDR3 reads CASSSQYTGELFF. The DNA for the CDR3 is TGTGCCAGCAGTTCCCAGTACACCGGGGAGCTGTTTTTT. V is TRBV6-8 and J is TRBJ2-2, with D unresolved. With 4 bases removed from V and 3 bases from J, the gap between germline ends came to 6 bases. The CDR3 sequence is 13 residues long. Germline V gene sequence: CDR1 MNHGY, CDR2 SAAAGT.

This chain links TRBV6-2 or TRBV6-3 with TRBJ2-7, with D possibly TRBD1 on 6 matching bases. Per germline, CDR1 MNHEY and CDR2 SVGEGT. V was trimmed by 5 bases and J by 4 bases, leaving 12 bases between them. CDR3 length equals 13 residues. This CDR3 reads CASSLGTFYEQYF. The CDR3 nucleotides read TGTGCCAGCAGTCTCGGGACATTTTACGAGCAGTACTTC.

This clonotype has at least ten counts. The V call is TRBV14, the J call TRBJ2-3, with D unclear. This CDR3 region has 13 residues. Trimming left V 2 bases short and J 2 bases short, with 5 bases between. Germline lookup yields CDR1 SGHDN and CDR2 FVKESK. CDR3 protein: CASSQRLTDTQYF. CDR3 sequence (DNA): TGTGCCAGCAGCCAACGGCTCACAGATACGCAGTATTTT.

J is TRBJ1-3 and V is TRBV7-3; D remains unclear. Germline assignment: CDR1 SGHTA and CDR2 FQGTGA. The CDR3 covers 13 residues. Trimming took 4 bases from V and 4 from J, leaving 8 bases between them. CDR3 amino acids: CASSSGPGNTIYF. CDR3 DNA sequence: TGTGCCAGCAGCTCCGGACCGGGAAACACCATATATTTT.

This chain links TRBV7-3 with TRBJ2-2, with D unresolved. This CDR3 region has 13 residues. Trimming left V 2 bases short and J 3 bases short, with 4 bases between. Germline V lookup: CDR1 SGHTA, CDR2 FQGTGA. As DNA, the CDR3 is TGTGCCAGCAGCTTATTTGACACCGGGGAGCTGTTTTTT. Translation gives CASSLFDTGELFF.

With regard to this clonotype: Given a much more abundant clone one base away, this may be a read error. The chain links TRBV12-3 or TRBV12-4 to TRBJ2-1; tentative D call: TRBD2 (5 bases). The V end was cut by 3 bases, the J end by 9 bases, with 18 bases between. The CDR3 runs to 15 residues. The CDR3 loop is CASSFWGVGLAEQFF. In nucleotides, the CDR3 is TGTGCCAGCAGTTTCTGGGGAGTAGGCTTAGCTGAGCAGTTCTTC.

The rearrangement uses TRBV19 and TRBJ1-1; TRBD1 agrees at 8 bases. V dropped 1 base and J dropped 4; count of bases not matched to a gene: 5. Per germline, CDR1 LNHDA and CDR2 SQIVND (reference sequence). The CDR3 runs to 15 residues. For the CDR3, the DNA is TGTGCCAGTAGTATAGTCCAGGGGGCCGGCACTGAAGCTTTCTTT. This translates into CASSIVQGAGTEAFF.

The chain employs TRBV9 and TRBJ2-2; 9 bases align to TRBD2. Germline trimming cut 1 base from V and 1 base from J; bases unmatched to any gene: 2. Germline V CDR1 and CDR2: SGDLS, YYNGEE. The CDR3 extends over 16 amino acids. CDR3 loop: CASSVLAGENTGELFF. As DNA, the CDR3 is TGTGCCAGCAGCGTATTAGCGGGAGAGAACACCGGGGAGCTGTTTTTT.

In its sample, this clonotype was seen many times. V gene TRBV7-2 combines with J gene TRBJ2-3; weak D call: TRBD2 (6 bases). Per germline, CDR1 SGHTA and CDR2 FQGNSA. V was shortened by 4 bases and J by 0 bases, with 14 bases between the two germline ends. The CDR3 loop spans 16 amino acids. The CDR3 coding sequence is TGTGCCAGCAGCTCCAGACAGCGGGCCAGCACAGATACGCAGTATTTT. The encoded protein is CASSSRQRASTDTQYF.